These 8 T cell receptor beta chains share one sample of origin, sequenced in a study of siplizumab effects on memory and regulatory T cells. Some clones are missing from TCRdb's copy, which holds only in-frame ones; the method was immunoSEQ multiplex PCR. The data contain over 85,000 clones, 94% of them singletons. Sequencing was performed on non-Treg CD4+ T cells sorted from blood. These receptors were taken from a human donor in good health.

The V gene is TRBV19, the J gene TRBJ2-3; 7 bases match TRBD2. V was pared by 6 bases and J by 0 bases, with 15 bases of the junction left unmatched. The CDR3 runs 18 residues. Germline V CDR1 and CDR2: LNHDA, SQIVND (reference sequence). The CDR3 loop reads CASSRMPLAFPSTDTQYF. The CDR3 DNA reads as TGTGCCAGTAGCCGCATGCCACTAGCGTTCCCTAGCACAGATACGCAGTATTTT.

The chain recombines TRBV18 with TRBJ2-3, with 7 bases identical to TRBD1. This CDR3 has 16 residues. The germline CDR1 and CDR2 sequences are KGHSH and LQKENI. With V trimmed by 3 bases and J by 4 bases, 10 bases remained unmatched. The CDR3 sequence: CASSPLGGTNPDTQYF. In nucleotides, the CDR3 is TGTGCCAGCTCACCGTTAGGGGGCACCAACCCAGATACGCAGTATTTT.

CDR3 sequence reads: CAWNQGAGEKLFF. The CDR3 nucleotides read TGTGCCTGGAACCAGGGGGCAGGGGAAAAACTGTTTTTT. The chain combines TRBV30 with TRBJ1-4; 8 bases match TRBD1. CDR1 is GTSNPN, CDR2 SVGIG, per germline (reference sequence). V dropped 4 bases and J dropped 8; count of bases not matched to a gene: 6. CDR3 length: 13 residues.

This chain uses TRBV7-9 with TRBJ2-7; 8 bases line up with TRBD1. The V gene end was trimmed by 5 bases and the J gene end by 2 bases; junction bases not matched to a gene: 5. Germline CDR1 SEHNR, CDR2 FQNEAQ (reference sequence). The length of the CDR3 is 14 residues. As DNA, the CDR3 is TGTGCCAGCAGCCGGGGGACAGGTGCCTACGAGCAGTACTTC. Amino acid sequence: CASSRGTGAYEQYF.

The chain couples TRBV2 to TRBJ1-1; possibly TRBD1 for D (6 bases). V lost 6 bases and J 2 bases, leaving 10 bases between the germline ends. Germline V CDR1 and CDR2: SNHLY, FYNNEI. CDR3 size: 13 residues. The CDR3 DNA reads TGTGCCAGCAGACGGGACACAAACACTGAAGCTTTCTTT. Its protein is CASRRDTNTEAFF.

V usage is TRBV18 and J usage is TRBJ1-1; D unresolved. The CDR3 covers 13 residues. The germline CDR1 and CDR2 sequences are KGHSH and LQKENI. Trimming took 0 bases from V and 9 from J, leaving 11 bases between them. The CDR3 protein is CASSPPGGNKAFF. CDR3 coding DNA: TGTGCCAGCTCACCACCCGGCGGGAACAAAGCTTTCTTT.

The chain has TRBV11-2 and TRBJ1-2; 7 bases are a match to TRBD1. J lost 5 bases, V lost 5 bases, and 5 bases had no gene match. The germline CDR1 and CDR2 sequences are SGHAT and FQNNGV. The CDR3 extends over 13 amino acids. The CDR3 reads CASSPDRVYGYTF. The DNA of the CDR3 is TGTGCCAGCAGCCCCGACAGGGTGTATGGCTACACCTTC.

The chain couples TRBV5-1 to TRBJ2-3, with 10 bases matching TRBD2. The CDR3 is made up of 16 amino acids. Trimming removed 3 bases from V and 2 bases from J; junction bases left unmatched: 6. Germline CDR1 and CDR2: SGHRS and YFSETQ. The CDR3 loop is CASSSLAGVSTDTQYF. The CDR3 bases are TGCGCCAGCAGCTCCCTAGCGGGGGTTTCCACAGATACGCAGTATTTT.